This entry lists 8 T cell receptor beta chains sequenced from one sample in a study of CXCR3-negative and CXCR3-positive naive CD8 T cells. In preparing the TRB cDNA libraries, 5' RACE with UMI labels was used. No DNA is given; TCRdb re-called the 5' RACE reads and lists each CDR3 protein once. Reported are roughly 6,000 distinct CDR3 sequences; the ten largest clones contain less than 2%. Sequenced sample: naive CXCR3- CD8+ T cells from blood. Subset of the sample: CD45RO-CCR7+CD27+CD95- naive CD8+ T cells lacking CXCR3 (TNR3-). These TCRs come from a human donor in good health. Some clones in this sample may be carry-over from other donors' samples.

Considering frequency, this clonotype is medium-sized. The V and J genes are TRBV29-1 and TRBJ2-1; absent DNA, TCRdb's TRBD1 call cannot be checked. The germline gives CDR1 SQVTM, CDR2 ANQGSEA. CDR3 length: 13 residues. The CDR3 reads CSVLGGDYNEQFF.

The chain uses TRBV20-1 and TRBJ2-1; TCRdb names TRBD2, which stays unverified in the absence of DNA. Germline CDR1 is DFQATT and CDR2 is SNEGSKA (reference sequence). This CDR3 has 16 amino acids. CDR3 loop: CSARGTSGSSYNEQFF.

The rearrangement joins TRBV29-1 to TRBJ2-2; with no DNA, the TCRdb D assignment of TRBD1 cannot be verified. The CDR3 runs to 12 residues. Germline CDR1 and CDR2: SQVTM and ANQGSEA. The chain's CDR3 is CSVLTGTGELFF.

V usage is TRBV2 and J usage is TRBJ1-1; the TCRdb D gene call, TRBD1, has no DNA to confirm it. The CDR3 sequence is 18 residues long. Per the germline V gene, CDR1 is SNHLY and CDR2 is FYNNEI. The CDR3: CASSEMITGGIPYTEAFF.

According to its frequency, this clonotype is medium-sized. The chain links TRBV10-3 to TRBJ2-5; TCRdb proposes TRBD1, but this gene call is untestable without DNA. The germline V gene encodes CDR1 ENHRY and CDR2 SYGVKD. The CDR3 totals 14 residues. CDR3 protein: CAISGADGEETQYF.

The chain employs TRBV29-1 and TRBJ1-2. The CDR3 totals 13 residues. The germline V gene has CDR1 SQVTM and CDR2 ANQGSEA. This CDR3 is CSSAGPLSYGYTF.

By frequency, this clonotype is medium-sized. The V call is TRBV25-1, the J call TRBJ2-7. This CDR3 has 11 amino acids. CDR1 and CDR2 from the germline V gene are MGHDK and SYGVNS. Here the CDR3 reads CASSHGHEQYF.

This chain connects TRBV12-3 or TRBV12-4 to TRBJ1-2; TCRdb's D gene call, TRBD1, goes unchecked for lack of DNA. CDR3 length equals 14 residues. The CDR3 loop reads CASSLGQPGEGYTF.